The 21 T cell receptor beta chains reported below all come from one sample, sequenced in a study of shared clonotypes between healthy human individuals. Method: immunoSEQ multiplex PCR; TCRdb's copy keeps in-frame clones and lacks some. The sample records 2 million or so clones, approximately 94% being singletons. Naive CD8 cells, CD45RO-negative and positively selected for CCR7, excluded terminally differentiated effector memory CD45RA+ cells. The material sequenced was naive CD8+ T cells sorted from blood. All receptors come from a man younger than 30 in good health.

The gene calls are TRBV6-5 and TRBJ2-2, with 9 positions matching TRBD1. The V and J ends lost 5 bases and 5 bases, in that order; junction bases with no gene match: 6. CDR3 size: 15 residues. CDR1 MNHEY and CDR2 SVGAGI come from the germline V gene. The CDR3 coding sequence is TGTGCCAGCAGTACATCCGGGACAGGGACCGGGGAGCTGTTTTTT. Protein sequence: CASSTSGTGTGELFF.

This clone appeared once. Different DNA sequences within this sample yield the same CDR3. This chain uses TRBV11-2 with TRBJ2-1, with D unresolved. CDR1 is SGHAT and CDR2 is FQNNGV in the germline V gene. The CDR3 has 15 amino acids. V was shortened by 1 base and J by 0 bases, with 7 bases between the two germline ends. CDR3 sequence: CASSLGPGSYNEQFF. As DNA, the CDR3 is TGTGCCAGCAGCTTAGGCCCAGGCTCCTACAATGAGCAGTTCTTC.

The rearrangement links TRBV7-6 to TRBJ2-1; possible D gene TRBD2, 5 bases. From germline, CDR1 is SGHVS and CDR2 FNYEAQ. The CDR3 has 15 residues. The V end was cut by 5 bases, the J end by 0 bases, with 11 bases between. The CDR3 reads CASSPDSSSYNEQFF. In nucleotides, the CDR3 is TGTGCCAGCAGCCCGGACTCGAGCTCCTACAATGAGCAGTTCTTC.

The V gene is TRBV2, the J gene TRBJ1-2, with TRBD1 matching 8 bases. V was pared by 8 bases and J by 2 bases, with 4 bases of the junction left unmatched. Germline CDR1 SNHLY, CDR2 FYNNEI. CDR3 length: 13 amino acids. CDR3 nucleotide sequence: TGTGCCAGCGACTGGGACAGGAACTATGGCTACACCTTC. Its protein is CASDWDRNYGYTF.

V gene TRBV28 combines with J gene TRBJ1-4; possibly TRBD1 for D (5 bases). Germline V gene sequence: CDR1 MDHEN, CDR2 SYDVKM. Trimming pared 6 bases from V and 5 bases from J, leaving 19 bases between. The CDR3 runs 16 residues. CDR3 coding DNA: TGTGCCAGCAGCCCCGCGCCAGGGAGGGGAAATGAAAAACTGTTTTTT. Translation gives CASSPAPGRGNEKLFF.

The chain joins TRBV6-5 to TRBJ1-5, with TRBD1 identical over 8 bases. The CDR3 is 14 residues long. The ends lost 5 bases at V and 4 bases at J; junction bases unmatched: 4. CDR1 and CDR2 from the germline V gene are MNHEY and SVGAGI. Here the CDR3 reads CASSGTGKNQPQHF. The CDR3 DNA follows: TGTGCCAGCAGTGGGACAGGCAAGAATCAGCCCCAGCATTTT.

The chain carries TRBV5-4 and TRBJ2-2, with no clear D. V lost 4 bases and J lost 5, with 6 bases in between. From germline, CDR1 is SGHNT and CDR2 YYREEE (reference sequence). The CDR3 covers 12 residues. In DNA, the CDR3 is TGTGCCAGCAGCATATCGACCGGGGAGCTGTTTTTT. It specifies CASSISTGELFF.

The gene calls are TRBV13 and TRBJ2-1; D may correspond to TRBD1 or TRBD2 (5 bases each). There are 14 residues in the CDR3. CDR1 is PRHDT, CDR2 FYEKMQ, per germline (reference sequence). Trimming removed 5 bases from V and 8 bases from J, with 16 bases in between. CDR3 amino acids: CASSVRAGRDEQFF. CDR3 coding DNA: TGTGCCAGCAGCGTCCGGGCAGGGCGGGATGAGCAGTTCTTC.

The chain is built from TRBV11-2 and TRBJ1-5; D possibly corresponds to TRBD1 (6 bases). The CDR3 covers 13 residues. Germline values: CDR1 SGHAT, CDR2 FQNNGV. V was trimmed by 3 bases and J by 7 bases, leaving 10 bases between them. In DNA, the CDR3 is TGTGCCAGCAGCTTGGGCAGGGGCCAGCCCCAGCATTTT. Amino acid sequence: CASSLGRGQPQHF.

The CDR3 sequence: CASKPGQGRTEAFF. The CDR3 DNA is TGCGCCAGCAAGCCGGGACAGGGTCGGACTGAAGCTTTCTTT. The rearrangement joins TRBV23-1 to TRBJ1-1, with 9 nucleotides matching TRBD1. TRBV23-1 is given ORF status, its function remaining uncertain. This CDR3 contains 14 residues. Trimming took 7 bases from V and 5 from J; bases not matched to a gene: 8.

The rearrangement uses TRBV5-1 and TRBJ2-7; possible D gene TRBD2, 6 bases. This CDR3 is 13 amino acids long. V was cut by 7 bases and J by 5 bases, with 16 bases left in between. The V gene's germline CDR1 is SGHRS and CDR2 YFSETQ. The DNA of the CDR3 is TGCGCCAGCTATGACGGACGACTAGACGAGCAGTACTTC. Residues: CASYDGRLDEQYF.

This clone was observed a handful of times. The chain carries TRBV6-1 and TRBJ2-7, with D uncertain. Germline V lookup: CDR1 MNHNS, CDR2 SASEGT. The CDR3 runs to 13 residues. The germline V and J ends were trimmed by 4 bases and 6 bases, with 13 bases remaining between them. CDR3 sequence: CASSGFPSTEQYF. As DNA, the CDR3 is TGTGCCAGCAGTGGATTTCCTTCTACCGAGCAGTACTTC.

This chain connects TRBV30 to TRBJ2-7; TRBD2 matches at 10 bases. The CDR3 extends over 16 amino acids. The J segment lost 0 bases and the V segment lost 4 bases, leaving 9 bases of the junction unmatched. The germline V gene has CDR1 GTSNPN and CDR2 SVGIG (reference sequence). CDR3: CAWTITRLAGSYEQYF. DNA of the CDR3: TGTGCCTGGACCATAACCCGACTAGCGGGCTCCTACGAGCAGTACTTC.

The chain links TRBV12-5 to TRBJ2-7; D may be TRBD1 (6 bases). The CDR3 has 13 amino acids. Germline values: CDR1 LGHNT, CDR2 FRNRAP. V gave up 4 bases and J gave up 3 bases, with 10 bases separating them. Here the CDR3 reads CASGSGHLYEQYF. CDR3 nucleotide sequence: TGTGCTAGTGGTTCGGGACACCTCTACGAGCAGTACTTC.

As for this clone: The sample holds other DNA sequences that translate to the same CDR3. This chain uses TRBV7-9 with TRBJ2-7; D could derive from TRBD1 or TRBD2 (6 bases each). CDR3 length equals 14 residues. V was pared by 1 base and J by 0 bases, with 7 bases between. The germline V gene has CDR1 SEHNR and CDR2 FQNEAQ (reference sequence). CDR3 in DNA: TGTGCCAGCAGCTTAGGGGGGGCCTCCTACGAGCAGTACTTC. Amino acids: CASSLGGASYEQYF.

V and J are TRBV27 and TRBJ2-3, with 8 positions matching TRBD1. Germline-derived CDR1 and CDR2 are MNHEY and SMNVEV (reference sequence). With V trimmed by 5 bases and J by 2 bases, 9 bases remained unmatched. The CDR3 has 16 amino acids. CDR3 loop: CASSPQTGAYTDTQYF. CDR3 coding DNA: TGTGCCAGCAGTCCCCAGACAGGGGCCTACACAGATACGCAGTATTTT.

V and J are TRBV7-2 and TRBJ1-1; D is undetermined. Germline CDR1 is SGHTA and CDR2 is FQGNSA. CDR3 length: 13 residues. V shed 3 bases and J shed 5 bases, with 10 bases lying between them. This CDR3 reads CASSLGLETEAFF. The CDR3 DNA reads TGTGCCAGCAGCTTGGGTCTTGAAACTGAAGCTTTCTTT.

This clone was found once. The V gene is TRBV7-2, the J gene TRBJ2-1; 8 bases map to TRBD1. Trimming took 5 bases from V and 10 from J; bases not matched to a gene: 7. This CDR3 spans 13 amino acids. Germline lookup yields CDR1 SGHTA and CDR2 FQGNSA. The CDR3 nucleotides are TGTGCCAGCAGCCCCCTGACAGGGGACGAGCAGTTCTTC. Translating gives CASSPLTGDEQFF.

The gene calls are TRBV27 and TRBJ2-1; no definite D call. V gave up 0 bases and J gave up 9 bases, with 12 bases separating them. From germline, CDR1 is MNHEY and CDR2 SMNVEV (reference sequence). The CDR3 consists of 14 residues. CDR3 sequence (DNA): TGTGCCAGCAGTTTATCGCAGAGTGTGACTGAGCAGTTCTTC. Amino acid sequence: CASSLSQSVTEQFF.

The chain joins TRBV14 to TRBJ2-1; the D is unclear. The germline V gene encodes CDR1 SGHDN and CDR2 FVKESK. This CDR3 has 12 amino acids. V was pared by 4 bases and J by 3 bases, with 4 bases between. In nucleotides, the CDR3 is TGTGCCAGCAGCCCGGACTACAATGAGCAGTTCTTC. Protein: CASSPDYNEQFF. The full variable domain, its missing parts supplied by reference TRBV14 and TRBJ2-1, is EAGVTQFPSHSVIEKGQTVTLRCDPISGHDNLYWYRRVMGKEIKFLLHFVKESKQDESGMPNNRFLAERTGGTYSTLKVQPAELEDSGVYFCASSPDYNEQFFGPGTRLTVL.

The chain uses TRBV6-1 and TRBJ1-6; perhaps TRBD1 as D (5 bases). The CDR3 covers 18 residues. Trimming removed 2 bases at V and 6 bases at J, with 20 bases between. Germline V CDR1 and CDR2: MNHNS, SASEGT. This chain's CDR3 is CASSELRQPGVINSPLHF. In DNA, the CDR3 is TGTGCCAGCAGTGAACTCAGACAGCCCGGAGTTATTAATTCACCCCTCCACTTT.